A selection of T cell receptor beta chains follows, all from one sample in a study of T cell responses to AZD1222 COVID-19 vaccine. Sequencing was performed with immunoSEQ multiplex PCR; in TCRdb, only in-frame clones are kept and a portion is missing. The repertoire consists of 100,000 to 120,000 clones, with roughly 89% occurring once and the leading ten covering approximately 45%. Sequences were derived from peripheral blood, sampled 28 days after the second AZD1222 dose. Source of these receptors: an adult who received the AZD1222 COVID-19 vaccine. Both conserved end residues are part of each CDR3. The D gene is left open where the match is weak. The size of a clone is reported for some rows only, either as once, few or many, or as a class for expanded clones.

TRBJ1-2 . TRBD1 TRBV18 TGTGCCAGCTCACCACCGGAGGGGACAGCGTCTTATGGCTACACCTTC CASSPPEGTASYGYTF
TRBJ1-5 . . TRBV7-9 TGTGCCAGCAGCCTGTCCGGGACCTTTAATCAGCCCCAGCATTTT CASSLSGTFNQPQHF
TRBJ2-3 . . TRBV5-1 TGCGCCAGCAGCTTGAACGGAGATACGCAGTATTTT CASSLNGDTQYF
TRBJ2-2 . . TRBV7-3 TGTGCCAGCAGCCTACGACTTGGGAGTGGAGGCACCGGGGAGCTGTTTTTT CASSLRLGSGGTGELFF
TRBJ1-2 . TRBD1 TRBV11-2 TGTGCCAGCAGCCGGACAGGGGAGTATGGCTACACCTTC CASSRTGEYGYTF
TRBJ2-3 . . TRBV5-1 TGCGCCAGCAGCTCCTCCCCCACTAGTGAAGATACGCAGTATTTT CASSSSPTSEDTQYF
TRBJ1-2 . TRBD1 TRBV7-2 TGTGCCAGCAGCGTACAGGGGGCTGGCTATGGCTACACCTTC CASSVQGAGYGYTF
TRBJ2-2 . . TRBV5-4 TGTGCCAGCAGCTTGGGAGTAAACACCGGGGAGCTGTTTTTT CASSLGVNTGELFF
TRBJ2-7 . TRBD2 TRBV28 TGTGCCAGCAGTTCACTAACTAGCGGGCGTCCCTACGAGCAGTACTTC CASSSLTSGRPYEQYF
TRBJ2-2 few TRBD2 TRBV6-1 TGTGCCAGCAGTGAACGGGCGGGAGGGCCAACCGGGGAGCTGTTTTTT CASSERAGGPTGELFF
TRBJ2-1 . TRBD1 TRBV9 TGTGCCAGCAGCGCGACAGGGGGCTACTACAATGAGCAGTTCTTC CASSATGGYYNEQFF
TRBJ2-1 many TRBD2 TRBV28 TGTGCCAGCAGTTTTGCCCCGGGGGGGTCAAACAATGAGCAGTTCTTC CASSFAPGGSNNEQFF
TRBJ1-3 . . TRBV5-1 TGCGCCAGCAGCTTTAATCAGGGGCCTGGAAACACCATATATTTT CASSFNQGPGNTIYF
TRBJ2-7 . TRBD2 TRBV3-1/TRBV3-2 TGTGCCAGCAGCCCGGGACTAGCGGGAGACGAGCAGTACTTC CASSPGLAGDEQYF
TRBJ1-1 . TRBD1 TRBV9 TGTGCCAGCAGCGTTCAGGGGGCGAACACTGAAGCTTTCTTT CASSVQGANTEAFF
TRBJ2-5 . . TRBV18 TGTGCCAGCTCACCACAGGGACAAAGATGGACCCAGTACTTC CASSPQGQRWTQYF
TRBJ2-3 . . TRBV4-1 TGCGCCAGCAGCCAAGCTAGCAGAACAGATACGCAGTATTTT CASSQASRTDTQYF
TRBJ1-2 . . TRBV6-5 TGTGCCAGCACCAAGGACAGTAACTATGGCTACACCTTC CASTKDSNYGYTF
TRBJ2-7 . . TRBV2 TGTGCCAGCAGCGCTTTCACAGGTTACTACGAGCAGTACTTC CASSAFTGYYEQYF
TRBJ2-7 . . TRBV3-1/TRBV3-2 TGTGCCAGCAGCCAGTGGGGGGGCGGCGGGACCCACGAGCAGTACTTC CASSQWGGGGTHEQYF
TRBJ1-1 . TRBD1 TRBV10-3 TGTGCCATCAGTTGGACAGGTGGGAACACTGAAGCTTTCTTT CAISWTGGNTEAFF
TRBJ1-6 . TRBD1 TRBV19 TGTGCCAGTAGTCCGGACAGGGCCTCTAGCCTCCACTTT CASSPDRASSLHF
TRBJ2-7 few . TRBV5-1 TGCGCCAGCAGCTTGCTCGGAGGTGCAACCTACGAGCAGTACTTC CASSLLGGATYEQYF
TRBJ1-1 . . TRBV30 TGTGCCTGGAATCTGCCAGGGACAAGGAACACTGAAGCTTTCTTT CAWNLPGTRNTEAFF
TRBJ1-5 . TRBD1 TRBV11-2 TGTGCCAGCAGCTTGACAGGGGGTGACAATCAGCCCCAGCATTTT CASSLTGGDNQPQHF
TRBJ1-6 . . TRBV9 TGTGCCAGCAGCGGAGGATCGGGGGGGGGAAATTCACCCCTCCACTTT CASSGGSGGGNSPLHF
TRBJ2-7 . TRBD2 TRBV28 TGTGCCAGCAGTTTGGGTCCGGAACAAAGGGCCACGGGACTAGCGGGAGTTATATCCTACGAGCAGTACTTC CASSLGPEQRATGLAGVISYEQYF
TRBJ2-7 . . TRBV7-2 TGTGCCAGCAGCTCCGGGACGAAGAATTACGAGCAGTACTTC CASSSGTKNYEQYF
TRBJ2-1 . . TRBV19 TGTGCCAGTAGTAGTACAGGGCTGGCTGGCAATGAGCAGTTCTTC CASSSTGLAGNEQFF
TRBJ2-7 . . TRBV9 TGTGCCAGCAGCCCCGGGACAAATTCCTACGAGCAGTACTTC CASSPGTNSYEQYF
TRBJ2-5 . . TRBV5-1 TGCGCCAGCAGCCCACTACTCCAAGAGACCCAGTACTTC CASSPLLQETQYF
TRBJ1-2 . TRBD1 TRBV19 TGTGCCACTCGGACAGGGGAAACTAACTATGGCTACACCTTC CATRTGETNYGYTF
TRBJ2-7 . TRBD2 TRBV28 TGTGCCAGCAGACCAACGCGGGGGGGCTCCTACGAGCAGTACTTC CASRPTRGGSYEQYF
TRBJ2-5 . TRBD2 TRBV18 TGTGCCAGCTCACCACGGTTAATAGCGGGACAAGAGACCCAGTACTTC CASSPRLIAGQETQYF
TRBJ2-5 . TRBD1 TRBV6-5 TGTGCCAGCACCGGGACAGGGGGCCGTCATGAGACCCAGTACTTC CASTGTGGRHETQYF
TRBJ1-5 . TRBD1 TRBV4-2 TGTGCCAGCAGCCACTCCGGGACAGACACAAATCAGCCCCAGCATTTT CASSHSGTDTNQPQHF
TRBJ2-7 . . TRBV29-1 TGCAGCGTTGGGTCGGTGGCCGAGCAGTACTTC CSVGSVAEQYF